One sample yielded the 12 T cell receptor beta chains listed below, sequenced in a study of monozygotic twins with inflammatory bowel disease. Following a re-call of the 5' RACE reads, TCRdb has one entry per CDR3 protein and lacks DNA. Its clone listing holds about 170,000 distinct CDR3 sequences. Sequenced material: blood. These receptors were obtained from a human donor with ulcerative colitis or Crohn's disease, or a healthy co-twin of an affected twin (not recorded which).

The chain links TRBV4-1 to TRBJ2-7. From germline, CDR1 is MGHRA and CDR2 YSYEKL. The CDR3 contains 15 residues. Here the CDR3 reads CASSQDGYRSYEQYF.

The chain employs TRBV28 and TRBJ2-5; TCRdb gives TRBD2 as the D gene, but with no DNA this cannot be confirmed. CDR1 MDHEN and CDR2 SYDVKM come from the germline V gene. The CDR3 spans 13 residues. The chain's CDR3 is CASMLAGGETQYF.

The gene calls are TRBV29-1 and TRBJ1-5; the D call of TRBD1 rests on TCRdb alone, since no DNA is present to check it. Germline V gives CDR1 SQVTM, CDR2 ANQGSEA. CDR3 size: 14 residues. CDR3 protein: CSVEETGGNQPQHF.

The gene calls are TRBV20-1 and TRBJ2-7; TCRdb lists TRBD2, though no DNA is available to test this call. The CDR3 covers 14 residues. Germline V gives CDR1 DFQATT, CDR2 SNEGSKA (reference sequence). The CDR3 is CSAATSGRVYEQYF.

The chain combines TRBV24-1 with TRBJ1-1; the TCRdb D gene call, TRBD1, has no DNA to confirm it. The germline CDR1 and CDR2 sequences are KGHDR and SFDVKD. The length of the CDR3 is 13 residues. The chain's CDR3 is CATRDRGTTEAFF.

This chain connects TRBV15 to TRBJ2-5; TCRdb calls TRBD1, which cannot be checked without DNA. In germline, CDR1 is LNHNV, CDR2 YYDKDF (reference sequence). The CDR3 extends over 16 amino acids. CDR3: CATSRDSGRGWETQYF.

The gene calls are TRBV12-3 or TRBV12-4 and TRBJ2-5; TCRdb lists TRBD1, though no DNA is available to test this call. The CDR3 extends over 16 amino acids. The CDR3 sequence: CASSPGDSSPLETQYF.

V and J are TRBV5-1 and TRBJ2-1. The germline V gene has CDR1 SGHRS and CDR2 YFSETQ. This CDR3 comprises 15 residues. CDR3 sequence reads: CASSRSGSRYNEQFF.

The rearrangement joins TRBV2 to TRBJ2-2; the D call of TRBD2 rests on TCRdb alone, since no DNA is present to check it. The V gene's germline CDR1 is SNHLY and CDR2 FYNNEI. The CDR3 sequence is 14 residues long. The CDR3 loop reads CASRAREGTGELFF. The variable domain in full, completed from reference TRBV2 and TRBJ2-2, reads EPEVTQTPSHQVTQMGQEVILRCVPISNHLYFYWYRQILGQKVEFLVSFYNNEISEKSEIFDDQFSVERPDGSNFTLKIRSTKLEDSAMYFCASRAREGTGELFFGEGSRLTVL.

The chain employs TRBV20-1 and TRBJ2-1; lacking DNA, the TRBD2 call made by TCRdb goes unchecked. This CDR3 has 14 amino acids. Germline CDR1 is DFQATT and CDR2 is SNEGSKA (reference sequence). CDR3 amino acids: CSAPRSGRPNEQFF.

This chain uses TRBV7-9 with TRBJ1-1. In germline, CDR1 is SEHNR, CDR2 FQNEAQ (reference sequence). The CDR3 totals 14 residues. The CDR3 spells CASSLGQPNTEAFF.

The chain is built from TRBV20-1 and TRBJ2-7; the D call from TCRdb, TRBD1, cannot be confirmed without DNA. The CDR3 runs 14 residues. Germline lookup yields CDR1 DFQATT and CDR2 SNEGSKA (reference sequence). The CDR3 spells CSANYRAVTYEQYF.